This TCR beta chain was recorded in a study of siplizumab effects on memory and regulatory T cells. Libraries were prepared by immunoSEQ multiplex PCR; TCRdb keeps only in-frame clonotypes and omits some of them. The sample includes some 120,000 clones, roughly 94% seen only once; the top ten take 1.5% to 2%. Germline CDR1 reads SNHLY; CDR2 reads FYNNEI. With 2 bases removed from V and 5 bases from J, the gap between germline ends came to 9 bases. There are 13 residues in the CDR3. Sequencing input: non-Treg CD4+ T cells sorted from blood. V usage is TRBV2 and J usage is TRBJ1-1; D uncertain. The source of this sequence is a human donor in good health. This chain's CDR3 is CASSENGRTEAFF. CDR3 bases: TGTGCCAGCAGTGAAAATGGGCGGACTGAAGCTTTCTTT.